This T cell receptor beta chain was identified during a study of Graves' ophthalmopathy and Graves' hyperthyroidism. For repertoire sequencing, the TCR beta CDR3 regions were amplified from RNA transcripts. First-round RT-PCR relied on HTBI primers, and a second-round multiplex PCR came next. TCRdb re-called the multiplex PCR reads with MiXCR, one entry per CDR3 protein. This table has under 800,000 distinct CDR3 sequences, approximately 21% appearing once. This clonotype occurred many times. This CDR3 spans 14 amino acids. V dropped 1 base and J dropped 3 bases, with 12 bases sitting between them. The germline gives CDR1 GTSNPN, CDR2 SVGIG (reference sequence).

The genes are TRBV30 and TRBJ2-5; D remains unclear. The TCR was taken from a woman younger than 35 with stable Graves' hyperthyroidism. Some clones in this sample may be carry-over from other donors' samples. Sequencing input: peripheral blood. The CDR3, as DNA: TGTGCCTGGAGTGACCCCCCTTCCGAAGAGACCCAGTACTTC. Translated, it gives CAWSDPPSEETQYF.